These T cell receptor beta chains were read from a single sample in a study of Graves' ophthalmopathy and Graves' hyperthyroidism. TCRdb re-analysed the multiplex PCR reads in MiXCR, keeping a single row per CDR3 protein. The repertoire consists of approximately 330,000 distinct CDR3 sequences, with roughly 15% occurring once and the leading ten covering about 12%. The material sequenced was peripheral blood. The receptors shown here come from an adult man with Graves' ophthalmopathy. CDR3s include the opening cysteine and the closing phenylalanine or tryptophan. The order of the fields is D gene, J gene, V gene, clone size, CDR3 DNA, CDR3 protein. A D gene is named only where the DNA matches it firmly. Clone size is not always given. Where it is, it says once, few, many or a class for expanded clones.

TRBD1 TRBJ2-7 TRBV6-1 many TGTGCCAGCACCGAAGGGACAGCCAGCTACGAGCAGTACTTC CASTEGTASYEQYF
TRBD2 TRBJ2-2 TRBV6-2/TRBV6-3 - TGTGCCAGCAGTTACAGTATTAGCGGGAGGAGCGCCGGGGAGCTGTTTTTT CASSYSISGRSAGELFF
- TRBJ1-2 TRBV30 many TGTGCCTGGAGTGCAGGGAACTATGGCTACACCTTC CAWSAGNYGYTF
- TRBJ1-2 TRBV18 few TGTGCCAGCTCACCTTCGGGCGAGCTCTATGGCTACACCTTC CASSPSGELYGYTF
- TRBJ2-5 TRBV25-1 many TGTGCCAGTTGGCAGGCGAGCCAAGAGACCCAGTACTTC CASWQASQETQYF
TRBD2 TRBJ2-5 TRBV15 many TGTGCCACCAGCAGCCCCTTTGGGCTAGCGGGGAAAGAAGAGACCCAGTACTTC CATSSPFGLAGKEETQYF
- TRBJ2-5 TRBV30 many TGTGCCTACACACCGTACCAAGAGACCCAGTACTTC CAYTPYQETQYF
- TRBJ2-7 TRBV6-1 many TGTGCCAGCAGAAGAGTCCGGGACGGAGTTTACTACGAGCAGTACTTC CASRRVRDGVYYEQYF
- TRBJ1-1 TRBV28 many TGTGCCAGCAGTTTATACCCAGGGCGGAACACTGAAGCTTTCTTT CASSLYPGRNTEAFF
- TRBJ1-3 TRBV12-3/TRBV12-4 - TGTGCCAGCAGTTTGGGTCGGAGACTAAACACCATATATTTT CASSLGRRLNTIYF
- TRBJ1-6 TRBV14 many TGTGCCAGCAGCCCTTTATCGCCACGAAATTCACCCCTCCACTTT CASSPLSPRNSPLHF
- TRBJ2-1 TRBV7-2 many TGTGCCAGCAGCTTAGATCGCCGATTCTACAATGAGCAGTTCTTC CASSLDRRFYNEQFF
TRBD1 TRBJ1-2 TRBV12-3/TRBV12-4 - TGTGCCAGCACCTCAGGGGGAGGGAAGGGATCTGGCTACACCTTC CASTSGGGKGSGYTF
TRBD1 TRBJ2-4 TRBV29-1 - TGCAGCGTTGAAGGACGTGGGACAGGGGAGAAAAACATTCAGTACTTC CSVEGRGTGEKNIQYF
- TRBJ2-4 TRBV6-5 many TGTGCCAGCAGTTGGGACGAAGCTCGCGCCAAAAACATTCAGTACTTC CASSWDEARAKNIQYF
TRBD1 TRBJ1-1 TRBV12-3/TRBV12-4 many TGTGCCAGCAGTTACAGGGGCGAGACTGAAGCTTTCTTT CASSYRGETEAFF
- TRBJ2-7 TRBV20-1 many TGCAGTGCTAGAGGGACCGGGGCACAACCTCAGCAGTACTTC CSARGTGAQPQQYF
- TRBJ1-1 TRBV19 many TGTGCCAGTAGTATATGGGGATTTACTGAAGCTTTCTTT CASSIWGFTEAFF
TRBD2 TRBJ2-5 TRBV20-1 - TGCAGTGCTAGAGGGGGCTTAGCGGGGGGGCACCAAGAGACCCAGTACTTC CSARGGLAGGHQETQYF
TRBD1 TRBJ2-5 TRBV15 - TGTGCCACCAGCAGGGAAGGGACAGGGGGCTTTCAGACCCAGTACTTC CATSREGTGGFQTQYF
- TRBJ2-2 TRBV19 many TGTGCCAGTAGTTCCCCCTCGTTAACAGGGCGCACCGGGGAGCTGTTTTTT CASSSPSLTGRTGELFF
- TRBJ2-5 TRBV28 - TGTGCCAGCAGTTCGGGACGTGTAGAGACCCAGTACTTC CASSSGRVETQYF
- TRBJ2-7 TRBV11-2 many TGTGCCAGCAGCCACGGAGTGTTGCAGTACTTC CASSHGVLQYF
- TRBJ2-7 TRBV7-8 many TGTGCCAGCAGCCTGCGGACAGCGGTACACTACGAGCAGTACTTC CASSLRTAVHYEQYF
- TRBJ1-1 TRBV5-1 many TGCGCCAGCAGCCTGGACCCGGGTGGGTCTTCAGCTTTCTTT CASSLDPGGSSAFF
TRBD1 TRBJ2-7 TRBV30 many TGTGCCTGGAGTCGGGACAGGGACGAGCAGTACTTC CAWSRDRDEQYF
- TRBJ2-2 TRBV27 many TGTGCCAGCAGACCCACTAGGGTCGCCGGGGAGCTGTTTTTT CASRPTRVAGELFF
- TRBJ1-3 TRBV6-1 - TGTGCCAGCAGAAACGGAGTATTAGGGGCTGGAAACACCATATCTTTT CASRNGVLGAGNTISF
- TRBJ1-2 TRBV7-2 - TGTGCCAGCAGCTTACAGGTTACTAGCTATGGCTACACCTTC CASSLQVTSYGYTF
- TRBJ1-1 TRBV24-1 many TGTGCCACCAGGGACAGCGATTCCAACACTGAAGCTTTCTTT CATRDSDSNTEAFF